The 6 T cell receptor beta chains listed next were all sequenced from one sample in a study of post-analysis software for immune sequencing data. Points from the study as a whole: In patients, TRBV5-6, TRBV5-1 and TRBV20-1 belonged to roughly 5 TRBV segments found more frequently than in controls.

For these receptors, no antigen is known. Prepared libraries of TCR beta cDNA carried unique molecular identifiers. TCRdb passed the PCR reads through MiXCR, listing each CDR3 protein once. This sample has hundreds of thousands of distinct CDR3 sequences, with roughly 45% found just once. The sequenced sample consisted of blood. The receptor source for this set is a girl aged 5 to 17 with multiple sclerosis.

The chain recombines TRBV11-2 with TRBJ2-1, with 13 bases matching TRBD2. The junction had 10 bases not matched to a gene; V was cut back by 3 bases and J by 8 bases. Per germline, CDR1 SGHAT and CDR2 FQNNGV. The CDR3 contains 17 residues. CDR3 residues: CASSFYRGTSGMDEQFF. The CDR3, as DNA: TGTGCCAGCAGCTTCTACCGCGGGACTAGCGGGATGGATGAGCAGTTCTTC.

This sequence joins TRBV5-6 and TRBJ2-1; weak D call: TRBD1 (6 bases). CDR1 and CDR2 from the germline V gene are SGHDT and YYEEEE. The length of the CDR3 is 13 residues. Trimming cost V 7 bases and J 5 bases, with 13 bases left between them. As DNA, the CDR3 is TGTGCCAGCGACAAGGGGGTTCACAATGAGCAGTTCTTC. It is translated as CASDKGVHNEQFF. Complete variable domain (other parts from reference TRBV5-6 and TRBJ2-1): DAGVTQSPTHLIKTRGQQVTLRCSPKSGHDTVSWYQQALGQGPQFIFQYYEEEERQRGNFPDRFSGHQFPNYSSELNVNALLLGDSALYLCASDKGVHNEQFFGPGTRLTVL.

This clonotype was detected only once. This chain connects TRBV11-1 to TRBJ2-1; D is possibly TRBD1 or TRBD2 (7 bases each). CDR1 is SGHAT, CDR2 FQDESV, per germline (reference sequence). The CDR3 has 16 residues. Trimming left V 5 bases short and J 5 bases short, with 19 bases between. The CDR3 DNA reads TGTGCCAGCAGCCCTAGGGGGCAGACTAGCCACAATGAGCAGTTCTTC. Its protein product is CASSPRGQTSHNEQFF.

This clonotype was seen a few times. The chain combines TRBV29-1 with TRBJ2-5, with 7 nucleotides matching TRBD1. Trimming took 6 bases from V and 5 from J; bases not matched to a gene: 9. This CDR3 is built from 13 residues. In germline, CDR1 is SQVTM, CDR2 ANQGSEA. The CDR3 DNA follows: TGCAGCGTAAAGGACAGGATGGGGGAGACCCAGTACTTC. It translates to CSVKDRMGETQYF.

A remark on this clonotype: Germline is not matched at one junction end, which may reflect a read error. The chain is built from TRBV4-1 and TRBJ2-1; the match to TRBD1 covers 11 bases. Germline values: CDR1 MGHRA, CDR2 YSYEKL. CDR3 length equals 16 residues. The CDR3 here is CAGSPAWGQGGNEQFF. The CDR3 region has the DNA TGCGCCGGCAGCCCGGCCTGGGGACAGGGGGGCAATGAGCAGTTCTTC.

This rearrangement joins TRBV20-1 to TRBJ1-5; D perhaps matches TRBD1 (5 bases). CDR1 and CDR2 (germline): DFQATT, SNEGSKA (reference sequence). V dropped 3 bases and J dropped 7 bases, with 13 bases sitting between them. CDR3 length: 13 amino acids. CDR3 residues: CSASWGTQQPQHF. CDR3 nucleotide sequence: TGCAGTGCTAGTTGGGGGACCCAACAGCCCCAGCATTTT.